This T cell receptor beta chain emerged from a study of shared T cell receptors in the human thymus. Method: immunoSEQ multiplex PCR; TCRdb's copy keeps in-frame clones and lacks some. The sample contains 600,000 or so clones, 87% of which appear only once. Trimming stripped 6 bases from V and 4 bases from J, with 10 bases between. This CDR3 contains 13 residues. CDR1 and CDR2 from the germline V gene are MNHNY and SVGAGI (reference sequence). These data were also reused for a study on human thymus T cells. That source reports: It was from resections taken during corrective heart surgery that the thymus tissue came.

This receptor was obtained from a boy less than two years old with a congenital heart defect. The rearrangement links TRBV6-6 to TRBJ1-5; D might be TRBD1 (5 bases). Sequencing used thymocytes. CDR3 amino acids: CASRDAGNQPQHF. CDR3 DNA sequence: TGTGCCAGCAGAGATGCAGGGAATCAGCCCCAGCATTTT.